A single sample is the source of the 10 T cell receptor beta chains below, sequenced in a study of cytomegalovirus exposure and HLA in healthy donors (dated by TCRdb to 2015 to 2018). The library was produced with the immunoSEQ multiplex PCR assay. For the multiplex PCR, a mixture combining 60 forward primers for TCR Vbeta segments and 13 reverse primers for TCR Jbeta segments was used. TCRdb took over this immuneACCESS table, retaining in-frame rearrangements with V and J assigned. Such tables are incomplete; in checked studies, under half of the missing clones stem from an unresolved V gene, and the remainder is unexplained. This sample comprises fewer than 120,000 clones, under 85% of them detected only once. Together, the top ten hold less than 7.5% of the sample. Sequencing was carried out using PBMCs. All receptors come from a man aged 25-40 years in good health and CMV-seropositive.

This clone was found once. This rearrangement joins TRBV30 to TRBJ2-3; D remains ambiguous. Trimming took 3 bases from V and 2 from J, leaving 15 bases between them. Germline assignment: CDR1 GTSNPN and CDR2 SVGIG (reference sequence). There are 15 residues in the CDR3. The CDR3 protein is CAWRAIAFPTDTQYF. The CDR3 DNA is TGTGCCTGGAGGGCTATAGCTTTTCCCACAGATACGCAGTATTTT.

The genes are TRBV29-1 and TRBJ2-1; weak D call: TRBD1 (6 bases). Per germline, CDR1 SQVTM and CDR2 ANQGSEA. The CDR3 is 17 amino acids. The V gene lost 3 bases and the J gene lost 0 bases, with 18 bases spanning the gap. In DNA form, the CDR3 reads TGCAGCGTTGATGGGCTCCGCCAGGGGTACTCCTACAATGAGCAGTTCTTC. Its translation is CSVDGLRQGYSYNEQFF.

The V call is TRBV7-9, the J call TRBJ2-1, with D possibly being TRBD1 (7 bases). The CDR3 length is 15 residues. The V gene's germline CDR1 is SEHNR and CDR2 FQNEAQ (reference sequence). With 5 bases removed from V and 8 bases from J, the gap between germline ends came to 19 bases. The CDR3 region is CASSGRLEGADEQFF. The CDR3 DNA is TGTGCCAGCAGCGGGCGACTAGAGGGGGCCGATGAGCAGTTCTTC. Together with reference TRBV7-9 and TRBJ2-1, the CDR3 gives the full variable domain: DTGVSQNPRHKITKRGQNVTFRCDPISEHNRLYWYRQTLGQGPEFLTYFQNEAQLEKSRLLSDRFSAERPKGSFSTLEIQRTEQGDSAMYLCASSGRLEGADEQFFGPGTRLTVL.

The V call is TRBV10-2, the J call TRBJ2-2; 7 bases map to TRBD2. Trimming cost V 5 bases and J 8 bases; bases outside gene matches: 14. Germline-derived CDR1 and CDR2 are WSHSY and SAAADI. The CDR3 is made up of 16 amino acids. The CDR3 spells CASSTGTAGEGGELFF. The CDR3 DNA sequence: TGCGCCAGCAGTACCGGGACCGCCGGGGAGGGGGGGGAGCTGTTTTTT.

This clone was recorded once. The sample contains more than one DNA sequence encoding this CDR3. The chain combines TRBV19 with TRBJ2-5; the match to TRBD2 covers 14 bases. V shed 5 bases and J 4 bases; nucleotides not matched to a gene: 6. This CDR3 has 16 residues. Germline V gives CDR1 LNHDA, CDR2 SQIVND (reference sequence). Here the CDR3 DNA reads TGTGCCAGTAGTGCGACTAGCGGGGGGGCAGGAGAGACCCAGTACTTC. It is translated as CASSATSGGAGETQYF.

V usage is TRBV18 and J usage is TRBJ1-1, with D possibly TRBD1 on 5 matching bases. Germline V gene data show CDR1 as KGHSH and CDR2 as LQKENI. This CDR3 contains 14 residues. V was clipped by 3 bases and J by 0 bases, with 8 bases between them. The CDR3 coding sequence is TGTGCCAGCTCACCCCAGGGTCTGAACACTGAAGCTTTCTTT. This sequence encodes CASSPQGLNTEAFF.

The chain employs TRBV9 and TRBJ2-7, with TRBD2 matching over 8 bases. The V segment lost 4 bases and the J segment 9 bases; nucleotides outside the gene matches: 6. The CDR3 extends over 12 amino acids. CDR1 and CDR2 from the germline V gene are SGDLS and YYNGEE. CDR3 sequence reads: CASSPREGRQYF. The CDR3 DNA reads as TGTGCCAGCAGCCCCCGGGAGGGACGGCAGTACTTC. Variable domain in full (rest from reference TRBV9 and TRBJ2-7): DSGVTQTPKHLITATGQRVTLRCSPRSGDLSVYWYQQSLDQGLQFLIQYYNGEERAKGNILERFSAQQFPDLHSELNLSSLELGDSALYFCASSPREGRQYFGPGTRLTVT.

V gene TRBV10-2 combines with J gene TRBJ2-7; D not resolved. CDR1 is WSHSY and CDR2 is SAAADI in the germline V gene. V was pared by 6 bases and J by 0 bases, with 3 bases between. This CDR3 has 11 amino acids. This CDR3 reads CASSLSYEQYF. The CDR3, as DNA: TGCGCCAGCAGCCTCTCCTACGAGCAGTACTTC.

The genes are TRBV5-1 and TRBJ2-4; tentatively, D is TRBD1 (6 bases). Deletions cut 1 base from V and 3 bases from J, with 11 bases between. The CDR3 is 15 amino acids. In germline, CDR1 is SGHRS, CDR2 YFSETQ. CDR3 residues: CASSLPGAGKNIQYF. The CDR3 DNA is TGCGCCAGCAGCTTGCCAGGGGCAGGCAAAAACATTCAGTACTTC.

The V and J genes are TRBV7-9 and TRBJ2-7; 7 bases fit TRBD1. J lost 5 bases, V lost 5 bases, and 6 bases had no gene match. CDR1 and CDR2 from the germline V gene are SEHNR and FQNEAQ (reference sequence). The length of the CDR3 is 13 residues. The CDR3 bases are TGTGCCAGCAGCGTGAGGGGGCTCGACGAGCAGTACTTC. Protein product: CASSVRGLDEQYF.